This TCR beta chain was retrieved from a study of CD8 T cells in ankylosing spondylitis. This clonotype was counted ten times or more. The target antigen is unknown. Germline-derived CDR1 and CDR2 are SGHRS and YFSETQ. Trimming left V 0 bases short and J 1 base short, with 13 bases between. This CDR3 contains 16 residues. 5'-RACE, quantitative and with molecular barcodes, yielded the TCR beta libraries. MiXCR, applied by TCRdb to the 5' RACE reads, yields one record per CDR3 protein. The repertoire includes 45,000 or so distinct CDR3 sequences, approximately 11% of them detected once, and around 1.5% sits in the top ten. Study-wide findings and caveats: Seemingly distinctive of ankylosing spondylitis blood was a TCR beta motif formed by eight highly homologous variants.

Sequenced: blood, either unsorted or a sorted T cell fraction (not recorded which). This chain links TRBV5-1 with TRBJ1-1; maybe TRBD1 (6 bases). The source is a male donor with ankylosing spondylitis or in good health (not recorded which). The DNA for the CDR3 is TGCGCCAGCAGCTTGGAAGGGGACACCTCGAACACTGAAGCTTTCTTT. It translates to CASSLEGDTSNTEAFF.